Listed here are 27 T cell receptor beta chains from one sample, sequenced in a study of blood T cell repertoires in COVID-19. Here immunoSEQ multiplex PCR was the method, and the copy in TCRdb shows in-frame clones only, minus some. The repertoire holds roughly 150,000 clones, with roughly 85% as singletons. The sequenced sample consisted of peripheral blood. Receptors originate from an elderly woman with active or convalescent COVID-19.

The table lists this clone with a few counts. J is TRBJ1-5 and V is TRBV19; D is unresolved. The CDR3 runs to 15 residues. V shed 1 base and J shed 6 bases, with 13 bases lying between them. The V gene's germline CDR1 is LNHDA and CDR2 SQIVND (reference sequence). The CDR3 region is CASSIGQEGIQPQHF. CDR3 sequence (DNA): TGTGCCAGTAGTATAGGGCAGGAGGGCATTCAGCCCCAGCATTTT.

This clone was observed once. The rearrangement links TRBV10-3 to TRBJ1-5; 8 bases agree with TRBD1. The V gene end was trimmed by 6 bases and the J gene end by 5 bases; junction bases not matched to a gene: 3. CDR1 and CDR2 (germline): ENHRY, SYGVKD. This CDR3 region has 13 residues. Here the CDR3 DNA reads TGTGCCATCAGCGAACAGGGGGATCAGCCCCAGCATTTT. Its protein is CAISEQGDQPQHF.

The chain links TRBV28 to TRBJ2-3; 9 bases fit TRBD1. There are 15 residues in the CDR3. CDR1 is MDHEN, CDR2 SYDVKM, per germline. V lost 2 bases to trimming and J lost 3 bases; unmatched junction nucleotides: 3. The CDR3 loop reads CASSLGTGRTDTQYF. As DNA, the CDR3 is TGTGCCAGCAGTTTAGGGACAGGGAGGACAGATACGCAGTATTTT.

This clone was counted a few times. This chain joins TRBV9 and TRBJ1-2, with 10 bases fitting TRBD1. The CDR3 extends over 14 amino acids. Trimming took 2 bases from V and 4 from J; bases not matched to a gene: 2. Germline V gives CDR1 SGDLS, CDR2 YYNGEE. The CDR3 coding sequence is TGTGCCAGCAGCGTTGACAGGGGGCGCTATGGCTACACCTTC. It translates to CASSVDRGRYGYTF.

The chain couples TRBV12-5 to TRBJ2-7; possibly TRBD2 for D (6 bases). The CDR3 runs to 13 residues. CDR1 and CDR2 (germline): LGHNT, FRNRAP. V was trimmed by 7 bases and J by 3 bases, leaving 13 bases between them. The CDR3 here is CASAWTTNYEQYF. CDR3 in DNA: TGTGCTAGTGCCTGGACTACTAACTACGAGCAGTACTTC. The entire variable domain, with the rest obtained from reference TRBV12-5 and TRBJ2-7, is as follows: DARVTQTPRHKVTEMGQEVTMRCQPILGHNTVFWYRQTMMQGLELLAYFRNRAPLDDSGMPKDRFSAEMPDATLATLKIQPSEPRDSAVYFCASAWTTNYEQYFGPGTRLTVT.

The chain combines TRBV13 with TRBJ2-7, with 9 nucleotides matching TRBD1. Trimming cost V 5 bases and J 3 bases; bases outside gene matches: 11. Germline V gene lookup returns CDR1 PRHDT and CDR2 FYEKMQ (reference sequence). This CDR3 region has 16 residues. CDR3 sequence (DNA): TGTGCCAGCAGCCACCCGGGACAGGGTACCCACTACGAGCAGTACTTC. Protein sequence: CASSHPGQGTHYEQYF.

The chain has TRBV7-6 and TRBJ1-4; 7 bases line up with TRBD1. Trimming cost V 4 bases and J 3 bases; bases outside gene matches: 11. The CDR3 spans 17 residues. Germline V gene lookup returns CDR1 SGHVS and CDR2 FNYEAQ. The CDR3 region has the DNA TGTGCCAGCAGCTCAGAGACCGACAGGGCGGCTAATGAAAAACTGTTTTTT. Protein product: CASSSETDRAANEKLFF.

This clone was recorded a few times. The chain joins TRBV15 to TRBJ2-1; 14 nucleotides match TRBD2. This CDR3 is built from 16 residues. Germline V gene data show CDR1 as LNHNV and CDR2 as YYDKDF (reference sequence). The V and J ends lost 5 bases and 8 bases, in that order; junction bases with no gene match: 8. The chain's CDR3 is CATSSGLAGVGDEQFF. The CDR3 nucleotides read TGTGCCACCAGCTCGGGACTAGCGGGAGTCGGCGATGAGCAGTTCTTC.

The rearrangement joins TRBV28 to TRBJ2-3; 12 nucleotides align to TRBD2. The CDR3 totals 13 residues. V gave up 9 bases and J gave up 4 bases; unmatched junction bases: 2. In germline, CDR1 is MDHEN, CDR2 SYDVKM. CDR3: CASGLAGPDTQYF. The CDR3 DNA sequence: TGTGCCAGTGGACTAGCGGGACCAGATACGCAGTATTTT.

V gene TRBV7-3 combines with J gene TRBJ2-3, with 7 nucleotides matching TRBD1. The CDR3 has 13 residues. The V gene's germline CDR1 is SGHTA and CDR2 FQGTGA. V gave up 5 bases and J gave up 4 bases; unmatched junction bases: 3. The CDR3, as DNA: TGTGCCAGCAGCCTGCAGGGGGCAGATACGCAGTATTTT. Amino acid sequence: CASSLQGADTQYF.

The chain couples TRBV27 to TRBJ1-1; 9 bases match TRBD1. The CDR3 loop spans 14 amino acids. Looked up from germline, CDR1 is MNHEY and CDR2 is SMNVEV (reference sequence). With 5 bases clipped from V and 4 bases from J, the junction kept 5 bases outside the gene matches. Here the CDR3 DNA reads TGTGCCAGCAGTGTACAGGGGGCTGGCACTGAAGCTTTCTTT. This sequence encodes CASSVQGAGTEAFF.

Here the CDR3 reads CASSSRGSYGYTF. CDR3 DNA sequence: TGTGCCAGCAGCTCGAGGGGGAGCTATGGCTACACCTTC. This chain joins TRBV2 and TRBJ1-2; perhaps TRBD1 as D (6 bases). Deletions cut 6 bases from V and 4 bases from J, with 12 bases between. CDR3 length: 13 residues. Germline V gives CDR1 SNHLY, CDR2 FYNNEI.

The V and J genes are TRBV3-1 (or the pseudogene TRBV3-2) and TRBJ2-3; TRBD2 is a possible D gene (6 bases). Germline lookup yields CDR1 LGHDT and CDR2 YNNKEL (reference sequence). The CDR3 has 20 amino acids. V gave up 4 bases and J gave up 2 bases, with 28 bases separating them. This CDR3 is CASSPQVLGVRGRNTDTQYF. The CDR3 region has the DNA TGTGCCAGCAGCCCTCAAGTGTTGGGGGTTCGGGGGAGAAACACAGATACGCAGTATTTT.

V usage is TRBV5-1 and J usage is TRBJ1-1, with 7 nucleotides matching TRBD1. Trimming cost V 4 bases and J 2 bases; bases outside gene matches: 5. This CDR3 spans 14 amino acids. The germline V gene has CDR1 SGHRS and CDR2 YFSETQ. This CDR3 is CASSVQGVNTEAFF. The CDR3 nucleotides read TGCGCCAGCAGCGTTCAGGGGGTTAACACTGAAGCTTTCTTT.

CDR3: CASSSATSGRGGTDTQYF. CDR3 in DNA: TGTGCCAGCAGCTCTGCAACTAGCGGGAGAGGGGGCACAGATACGCAGTATTTT. The V and J genes are TRBV5-4 and TRBJ2-3; TRBD2 aligns across 11 bases. Germline-derived CDR1 and CDR2 are SGHNT and YYREEE (reference sequence). CDR3 length: 18 residues. V lost 3 bases, J lost 1 base, and 10 bases stayed unmatched.

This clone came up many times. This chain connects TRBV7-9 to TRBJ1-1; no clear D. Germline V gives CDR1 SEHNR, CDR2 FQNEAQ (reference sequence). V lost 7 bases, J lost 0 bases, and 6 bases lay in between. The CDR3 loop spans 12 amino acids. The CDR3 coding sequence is TGTGCCAGCAACATACTGAACACTGAAGCTTTCTTT. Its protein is CASNILNTEAFF.

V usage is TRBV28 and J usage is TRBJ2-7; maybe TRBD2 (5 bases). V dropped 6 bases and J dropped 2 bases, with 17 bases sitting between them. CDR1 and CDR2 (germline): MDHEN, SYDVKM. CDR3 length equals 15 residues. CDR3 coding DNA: TGTGCCAGCAGACCCCCTAGCCCATCCCCCTACGAGCAGTACTTC. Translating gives CASRPPSPSPYEQYF.

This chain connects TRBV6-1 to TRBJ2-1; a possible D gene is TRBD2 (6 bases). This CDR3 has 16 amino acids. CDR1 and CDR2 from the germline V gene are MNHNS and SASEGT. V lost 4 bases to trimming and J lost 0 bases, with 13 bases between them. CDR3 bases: TGTGCCAGCAGTGGTACACTAGCCAACTCCTACAATGAGCAGTTCTTC. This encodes CASSGTLANSYNEQFF.

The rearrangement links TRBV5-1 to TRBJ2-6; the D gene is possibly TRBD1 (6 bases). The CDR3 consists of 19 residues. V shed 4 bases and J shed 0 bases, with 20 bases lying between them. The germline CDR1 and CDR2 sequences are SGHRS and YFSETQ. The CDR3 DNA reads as TGCGCCAGCAGCAGCTTAGGTACAGGGATCGGCTCTGGGGCCAACGTCCTGACTTTC. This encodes CASSSLGTGIGSGANVLTF.

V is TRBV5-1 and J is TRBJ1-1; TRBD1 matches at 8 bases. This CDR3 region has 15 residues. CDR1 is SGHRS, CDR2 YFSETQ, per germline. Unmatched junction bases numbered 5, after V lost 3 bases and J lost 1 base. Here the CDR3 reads CASSSTGATNTEAFF. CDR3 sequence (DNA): TGCGCCAGCAGCTCGACAGGGGCTACGAACACTGAAGCTTTCTTT.

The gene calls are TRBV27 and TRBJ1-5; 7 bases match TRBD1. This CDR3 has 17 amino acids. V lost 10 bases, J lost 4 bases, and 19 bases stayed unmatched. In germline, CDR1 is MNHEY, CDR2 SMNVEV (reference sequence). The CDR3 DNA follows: TGTGCCAACACTAGCAGTTTACGGGACAGAGGGAATCAGCCCCAGCATTTT. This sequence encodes CANTSSLRDRGNQPQHF.

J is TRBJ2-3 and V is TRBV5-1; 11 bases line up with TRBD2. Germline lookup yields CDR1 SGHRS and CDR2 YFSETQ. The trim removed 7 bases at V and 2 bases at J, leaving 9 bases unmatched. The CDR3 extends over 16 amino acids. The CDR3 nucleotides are TGCGCCAGCGCCGAGAGACTAGCGGGAAACACAGATACGCAGTATTTT. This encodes CASAERLAGNTDTQYF.

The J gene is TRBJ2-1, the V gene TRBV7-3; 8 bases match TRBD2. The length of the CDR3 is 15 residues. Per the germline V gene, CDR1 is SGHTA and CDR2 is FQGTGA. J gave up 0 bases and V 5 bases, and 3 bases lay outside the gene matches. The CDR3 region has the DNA TGTGCCAGCAGCGCCCGGGAGGGCTCCTACAATGAGCAGTTCTTC. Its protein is CASSAREGSYNEQFF. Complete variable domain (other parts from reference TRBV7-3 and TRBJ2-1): GAGVSQTPSNKVTEKGKYVELRCDPISGHTALYWYRQSLGQGPEFLIYFQGTGAADDSGLPNDRFFAVRPEGSVSTLKIQRTERGDSAVYLCASSAREGSYNEQFFGPGTRLTVL.

The CDR3 is CAWATGGTASNEKLFF. In DNA form, the CDR3 reads TGTGCCTGGGCCACGGGGGGGACAGCTTCTAATGAAAAACTGTTTTTT. This chain joins TRBV30 and TRBJ1-4; TRBD1 aligns across 7 bases. V shed 5 bases, J shed 3 bases, and the junction held 12 bases outside the gene matches. This CDR3 is built from 16 residues. Germline V lookup: CDR1 GTSNPN, CDR2 SVGIG (reference sequence).

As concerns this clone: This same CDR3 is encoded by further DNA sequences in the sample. As DNA, the CDR3 is TGTGCCAGCAGTGAGGGACAGGGGGGAGCAGATACGCAGTATTTT. Translating gives CASSEGQGGADTQYF. The J gene is TRBJ2-3, the V gene TRBV6-1; 11 bases line up with TRBD1. The CDR3 length is 15 residues. V shed 3 bases and J 4 bases; nucleotides not matched to a gene: 3. Germline assignment: CDR1 MNHNS and CDR2 SASEGT.

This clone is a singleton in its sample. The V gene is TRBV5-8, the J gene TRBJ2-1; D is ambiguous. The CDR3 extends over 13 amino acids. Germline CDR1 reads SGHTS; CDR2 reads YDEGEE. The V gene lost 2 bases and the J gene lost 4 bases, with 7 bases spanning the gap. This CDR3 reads CASSFGGYNEQFF. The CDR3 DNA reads TGTGCCAGCAGCTTCGGCGGATACAATGAGCAGTTCTTC. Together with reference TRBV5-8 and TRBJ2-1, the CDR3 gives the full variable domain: EAGVTQSPTHLIKTRGQQATLRCSPISGHTSVYWYQQALGLGLQFLLWYDEGEERNRGNFPPRFSGRQFPNYSSELNVNALELEDSALYLCASSFGGYNEQFFGPGTRLTVL.

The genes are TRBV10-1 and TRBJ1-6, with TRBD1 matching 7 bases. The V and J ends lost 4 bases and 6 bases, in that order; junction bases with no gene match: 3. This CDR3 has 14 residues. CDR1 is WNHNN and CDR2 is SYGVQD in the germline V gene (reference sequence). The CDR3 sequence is CASSATGVNSPLHF. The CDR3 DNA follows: TGCGCCAGCAGTGCTACAGGGGTTAATTCACCCCTCCACTTT.